The present entry profiles one T cell receptor (beta chain) with its context. This entry is derived from a study of cytomegalovirus exposure and HLA in healthy donors. Primers: 60 Vbeta forward and 13 Jbeta reverse. The repertoire was sequenced with immunoSEQ multiplex PCR; TCRdb's copy has only in-frame clones and lacks some. The sample carries approximately 100,000 clones, 70% to 80% recorded once. Germline-derived CDR1 and CDR2 are SGHRS and YFSETQ. Between the trimmed V and J ends, which lost 4 bases and 2 bases, there was a span of 11 bases. This CDR3 is built from 14 residues. The sequenced sample consisted of PBMCs. The TCR comes from a female donor in good health and CMV-seronegative. V gene TRBV5-1 combines with J gene TRBJ2-3, with a tentative D call TRBD1 (6 bases). For the CDR3, the DNA is TGCGCCAGCAGCATGCGACAGGACACAGATACGCAGTATTTT. It is translated as CASSMRQDTDTQYF.